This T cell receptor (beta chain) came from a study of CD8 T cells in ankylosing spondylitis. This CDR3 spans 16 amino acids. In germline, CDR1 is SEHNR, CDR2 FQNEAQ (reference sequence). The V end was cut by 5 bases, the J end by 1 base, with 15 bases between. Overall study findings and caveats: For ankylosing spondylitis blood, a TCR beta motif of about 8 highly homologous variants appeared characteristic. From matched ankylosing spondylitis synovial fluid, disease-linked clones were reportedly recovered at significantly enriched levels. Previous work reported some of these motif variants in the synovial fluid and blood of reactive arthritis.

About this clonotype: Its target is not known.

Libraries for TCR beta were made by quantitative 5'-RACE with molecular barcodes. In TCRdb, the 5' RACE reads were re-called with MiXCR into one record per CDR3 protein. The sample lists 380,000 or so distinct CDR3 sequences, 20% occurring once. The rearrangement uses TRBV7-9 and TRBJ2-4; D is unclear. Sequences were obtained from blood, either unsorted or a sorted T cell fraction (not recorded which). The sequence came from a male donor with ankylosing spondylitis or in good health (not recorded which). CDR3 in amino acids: CASSPVGSMAKNIQYF. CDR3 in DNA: TGTGCCAGCAGCCCCGTTGGCTCCATGGCCAAAAACATTCAGTACTTC.